Listed below are T cell receptor beta chains from one sample, sequenced in a study of OX40 agonist ivuxolimab in advanced cancers. Profiling relied on immunoSEQ multiplex PCR, and the TCRdb table lists in-frame clones only, not all of them. The profile shows tens of thousands of clones, about 87% of them singletons. The material sequenced was CD4+ or CD8+ T cells sorted from blood, taken in a trial of the OX40 agonist ivuxolimab. The receptor source for this set is an adult with an advanced solid tumor such as melanoma, head and neck, liver or kidney cancer. Both conserved end residues are part of each CDR3. D genes are given only for firm matches. Clone size is stated in some rows and not others, as once, few, many or a class when expanded.

D	J	size	V	CDR3	DNA
NA	TRBJ1-5	NA	TRBV30	CAWSPSGGLSNQPQHF	TGTGCCTGGAGTCCCTCGGGAGGGTTGAGCAATCAGCCCCAGCATTTT
NA	TRBJ2-7	NA	TRBV27	CASRFPSGGAEQYF	TGTGCCAGCAGGTTCCCCTCTGGCGGCGCCGAGCAGTACTTC
TRBD1	TRBJ1-5	NA	TRBV7-9	CASSASQGNQPQHF	TGTGCCAGCAGCGCATCACAGGGGAATCAGCCCCAGCATTTT
TRBD1	TRBJ2-7	NA	TRBV4-1	CASSHPGTGGGEQYF	TGCGCCAGCAGCCACCCCGGGACAGGGGGCGGAGAGCAGTACTTC
TRBD1	TRBJ1-5	NA	TRBV2	CASSEWPGTDQPQHF	TGTGCCAGCAGTGAATGGCCGGGGACAGATCAGCCCCAGCATTTT
NA	TRBJ1-2	few	TRBV4-1	CASSQDIVLRGYTF	TGCGCCAGCAGCCAAGATATAGTGTTGAGAGGCTACACCTTC
NA	TRBJ2-1	NA	TRBV29-1	CSVLLNEQFF	TGCAGCGTTCTGCTTAATGAGCAGTTCTTC
NA	TRBJ2-1	NA	TRBV30	CAWSVRGGGDFF	TGTGCCTGGAGTGTACGTGGCGGGGGCGATTTCTTC
NA	TRBJ1-2	few	TRBV12-5	CASGPTLTVDYGYTF	TGTGCTAGTGGTCCAACGCTCACGGTGGACTATGGCTACACCTTC
NA	TRBJ2-7	NA	TRBV5-4	CASRYLGSNEQYF	TGTGCCAGCAGATACTTGGGATCGAACGAGCAGTACTTC
NA	TRBJ2-7	NA	TRBV18	CASSVTGTKNYEQYF	TGTGCCAGCTCAGTAACCGGGACCAAAAACTACGAGCAGTACTTC
NA	TRBJ2-1	NA	TRBV19	CASSIPRVSYNEQFF	TGTGCCAGTAGTATCCCCAGGGTGAGCTACAATGAGCAGTTCTTC
NA	TRBJ1-2	NA	TRBV7-6	CASSLEGGGYTF	TGTGCCAGCAGCTTAGAAGGGGGTGGCTACACCTTC
TRBD2	TRBJ2-2	NA	TRBV2	CASSLGASGRSSTGELFF	TGTGCCAGCAGCCTTGGGGCTAGCGGGAGATCGAGCACCGGGGAGCTGTTTTTT
NA	TRBJ2-1	NA	TRBV2	CASSRDSGHNEQFF	TGTGCCAGCAGTCGGGACTCGGGGCACAATGAGCAGTTCTTC
NA	TRBJ1-1	NA	TRBV29-1	CSVIRETAEAFF	TGCAGCGTTATCAGAGAAACCGCTGAAGCTTTCTTT
TRBD1	TRBJ2-3	NA	TRBV28	CASSSGTGADTQYF	TGTGCCAGCAGCTCCGGGACAGGGGCAGATACGCAGTATTTT
NA	TRBJ2-7	NA	TRBV7-7	CASSSDSSSEQYF	TGTGCCAGCAGCTCGGACTCCAGCTCGGAGCAGTACTTC
NA	TRBJ1-5	NA	TRBV19	CASSITGASNQPQHF	TGTGCCAGTAGTATCACAGGCGCTAGCAATCAGCCCCAGCATTTT
TRBD1	TRBJ1-1	NA	TRBV7-3	CASSGTGMNTEAFF	TGTGCCAGCAGCGGGACAGGCATGAACACTGAAGCTTTCTTT
NA	TRBJ2-7	NA	TRBV29-1	CSVLSGGNYEQYF	TGCAGCGTTCTGTCAGGGGGGAACTACGAGCAGTACTTC
NA	TRBJ2-7	once	TRBV7-9	CASSRGGPNEQYF	TGTGCCAGCAGCCGCGGAGGGCCAAACGAGCAGTACTTC
NA	TRBJ1-2	NA	TRBV29-1	CSVEEISWDYGYTF	TGCAGCGTTGAGGAAATTAGCTGGGACTATGGCTACACCTTC
NA	TRBJ2-1	NA	TRBV4-1	CASSQEWVNNEQFF	TGCGCCAGCAGTCAAGAATGGGTAAACAATGAGCAGTTCTTC
TRBD1	TRBJ2-5	NA	TRBV28	CASIGGVETQYF	TGTGCCAGCATAGGGGGCGTGGAGACCCAGTACTTC
NA	TRBJ2-1	NA	TRBV27	CASSLYDSEQFF	TGTGCCAGCAGTTTATATGACAGTGAGCAGTTCTTC
NA	TRBJ2-7	NA	TRBV19	CASKAGAGEQYF	TGTGCCAGTAAAGCAGGGGCGGGGGAGCAGTACTTC
NA	TRBJ2-1	NA	TRBV7-9	CASSQDRYNEQFF	TGTGCCAGCAGCCAAGATCGATACAATGAGCAGTTCTTC
NA	TRBJ2-7	NA	TRBV25-1	CASRGGEQYF	TGTGCCAGCAGGGGCGGCGAGCAGTACTTC
TRBD2	TRBJ2-3	NA	TRBV11-2	CASSLVGSGRFDTQYF	TGTGCCAGCAGCTTAGTCGGTAGCGGGAGATTTGATACGCAGTATTTT
TRBD1	TRBJ1-1	NA	TRBV27	CASSPGTGNTEAFF	TGTGCCAGCAGTCCGGGGACAGGGAACACTGAAGCTTTCTTT
TRBD1	TRBJ1-2	NA	TRBV15	CATSRWTGYYGYTF	TGTGCCACCAGCAGGTGGACAGGGTACTATGGCTACACCTTC
NA	TRBJ1-6	NA	TRBV6-5	CASSPQGPYSPLHF	TGTGCCAGCAGTCCCCAGGGTCCTTATTCACCCCTCCACTTT
NA	TRBJ2-3	NA	TRBV10-1	CASSEFAGRTDTQYF	TGCGCCAGCAGTGAATTTGCGGGACGCACAGATACGCAGTATTTT
NA	TRBJ2-3	NA	TRBV21-1	CASSTSPGQGAYTLTDTQYF	TGTGCCAGCAGCACGAGCCCCGGACAGGGAGCCTACACCCTCACAGATACGCAGTATTTT
NA	TRBJ2-7	NA	TRBV6-1	CASSEASGYEQYF	TGTGCCAGCAGTGAAGCCTCTGGCTACGAGCAGTACTTC
NA	TRBJ1-4	NA	TRBV27	CASSLGAGVSEKLFF	TGTGCCAGCAGTTTAGGGGCTGGGGTCAGCGAAAAACTGTTTTTT
NA	TRBJ1-3	NA	TRBV10-3	CAISDGRDTIYF	TGTGCCATCTCTGACGGTCGGGACACCATATATTTT
TRBD2	TRBJ2-3	NA	TRBV7-8	CASNPGTSGGLHTDTQYF	TGTGCCAGCAACCCCGGTACTAGCGGGGGCCTCCACACAGATACGCAGTATTTT
NA	TRBJ2-3	NA	TRBV25-1	CASTVGPTTQYF	TGTGCCAGCACCGTGGGACCGACGACGCAGTATTTT
TRBD2	TRBJ2-3	NA	TRBV9	CASSPSVGGTDTQYF	TGTGCCAGCAGCCCCTCAGTGGGGGGGACAGATACGCAGTATTTT
NA	TRBJ2-7	NA	TRBV10-3	CAISRDLYEQYF	TGTGCCATCAGCCGAGACCTCTACGAGCAGTACTTC
NA	TRBJ1-4	NA	TRBV27	CASSDRGTNEKLFF	TGTGCCAGCAGTGACAGAGGGACTAATGAAAAACTGTTTTTT
TRBD2	TRBJ2-2	NA	TRBV27	CASSSRDYLGGELFF	TGTGCCAGCAGTTCACGGGACTACCTCGGCGGGGAGCTGTTTTTT